A single sample is the source of the 32 T cell receptor beta chains below, sequenced in a study of T cells in Graves' hyperthyroidism and ophthalmopathy. Researchers took RNA transcripts and amplified the TCR beta CDR3 regions from them. The TCR CDR3 first-round RT-PCR relied on the HTBI primer set. TCRdb called the multiplex PCR reads again in MiXCR, with one record for every CDR3 protein. The data hold a few hundred thousand distinct CDR3 sequences, with roughly 20% observed a single time. Sequenced: blood. These receptors were taken from a man aged 18 to 29 with Graves' hyperthyroidism.

At least ten counts were recorded for this clonotype. The rearrangement links TRBV7-8 to TRBJ1-2; perhaps TRBD1 as D (6 bases). In germline, CDR1 is SGHVS, CDR2 FQNEAQ. The CDR3 loop spans 13 amino acids. V lost 5 bases, J lost 7 bases, and 14 bases lay in between. CDR3 protein: CASSTGTPSGYTF. The CDR3 bases are TGTGCCAGCAGCACCGGGACACCGTCTGGCTACACCTTC.

This clonotype was recorded once. This sequence joins TRBV6-2 or TRBV6-3 and TRBJ2-5, with 12 bases matching TRBD2. The CDR3 runs to 18 residues. V dropped 6 bases and J dropped 2; count of bases not matched to a gene: 13. In germline, CDR1 is MNHEY, CDR2 SVGEGT. CDR3 coding DNA: TGTGCCAGCAGGACGACAGGGACTAGCGGGCCAACTCAAGAGACCCAGTACTTC. Residues: CASRTTGTSGPTQETQYF.

This clonotype occurred many times. A much larger clone differs by one base, so this may be a read error. This chain uses TRBV6-1 with TRBJ1-1, with D uncertain. Per germline, CDR1 MNHNS and CDR2 SASEGT. The CDR3 length is 14 residues. CDR3 residues: CAGRNIAQNTEAFF. As DNA, the CDR3 is TGTGCCGGCAGGAACATCGCCCAGAACACTGAAGCTTTCTTT.

This clonotype appeared many times. V is TRBV30 and J is TRBJ1-1; D remains unclear. V lost 0 bases, J lost 7 bases, and 18 bases lay in between. This CDR3 has 15 residues. CDR1 and CDR2 from the germline V gene are GTSNPN and SVGIG (reference sequence). The DNA of the CDR3 is TGTGCCTGGAGTGTACCCTTCAGGACTTCGGGTGAAGCTTTCTTT. Translation gives CAWSVPFRTSGEAFF.

V is TRBV10-1 and J is TRBJ1-2, with 8 bases that match TRBD1. Looked up from germline, CDR1 is WNHNN and CDR2 is SYGVQD (reference sequence). This CDR3 is built from 10 residues. V gave up 10 bases and J gave up 9 bases; unmatched junction bases: 4. For the CDR3, the DNA is TGCGCCATCAGGGGGCGAAGCTACACCTTC. Amino acid sequence: CAIRGRSYTF.

This sequence joins TRBV3-1 and TRBJ2-5, with no clear D. V lost 0 bases and J lost 4, with 9 bases in between. Per germline, CDR1 LGHDT and CDR2 YNNKEL (reference sequence). This CDR3 has 14 residues. The CDR3: CASSQDVLVETQYF. For the CDR3, the DNA is TGTGCCAGCAGCCAAGATGTTTTGGTAGAGACCCAGTACTTC.

V usage is TRBV18 and J usage is TRBJ1-5; possibly TRBD1 for D (6 bases). V was cut by 3 bases and J by 11 bases, with 14 bases left in between. Germline V CDR1 and CDR2: KGHSH, LQKENI. This CDR3 is 13 amino acids long. Written as DNA, the CDR3 is TGTGCCAGCTCACCCTACAGGGCCGGGGCCCAGCATTTT. This encodes CASSPYRAGAQHF. The whole variable domain, filled in from reference TRBV18 and TRBJ1-5, reads NAGVMQNPRHLVRRRGQEARLRCSPMKGHSHVYWYRQLPEEGLKFMVYLQKENIIDESGMPKERFSAEFPKEGPSILRIQQVVRGDSAAYFCASSPYRAGAQHFGDGTRLSIL.

The chain uses TRBV12-3 or TRBV12-4 and TRBJ1-1, with D perhaps matching TRBD1 (5 bases). This CDR3 has 14 amino acids. Trimming removed 7 bases at V and 2 bases at J, with 14 bases between. The CDR3 DNA is TGTGCCAGCAATATACAGGCATCTAACACTGAAGCTTTCTTT. Its protein is CASNIQASNTEAFF.

V is TRBV11-2 and J is TRBJ2-2; no clear D gene. Trimming shortened V by 2 bases and J by 7 bases, and 11 bases separated the two germline ends. The CDR3 spans 14 residues. Germline V gene lookup returns CDR1 SGHAT and CDR2 FQNNGV. The CDR3 nucleotides are TGTGCCAGCAGCTTATCCTTCAAAGGCGGGGAGCTGTTTTTT. Protein product: CASSLSFKGGELFF.

This chain connects TRBV9 to TRBJ2-6; 12 nucleotides align to TRBD2. Germline V CDR1 and CDR2: SGDLS, YYNGEE. The CDR3 totals 18 residues. V was clipped by 0 bases and J by 4 bases; unmatched bases: 5. CDR3 region: CASSVVLAGGKGANVLTF. CDR3 sequence (DNA): TGTGCCAGCAGCGTAGTGCTAGCGGGGGGGAAAGGGGCCAACGTCCTGACTTTC.

This clonotype was observed once. The CDR3 bases are TGTGCCAGCAGTTATTCAGGGAGGAGGACCCAGTACTTC. Translating gives CASSYSGRRTQYF. This chain joins TRBV6-4 and TRBJ2-5, with D maybe TRBD2 (6 bases). This CDR3 is built from 13 residues. The V and J ends lost 5 bases and 7 bases respectively, with 14 bases between them. Germline CDR1 MRHNA, CDR2 SNTAGT.

The sample holds a few counts of this clonotype. The genes are TRBV6-2 or TRBV6-3 and TRBJ1-1, with unresolved D. The germline gives CDR1 MNHEY, CDR2 SVGEGT. The CDR3 totals 16 residues. V was pared by 6 bases and J by 2 bases, with 19 bases between. In nucleotides, the CDR3 is TGTGCCAGCAGGGACTGGGCCTCTCCCCTTAACACTGAAGCTTTCTTT. This sequence encodes CASRDWASPLNTEAFF.

This clonotype was seen ten or more times. The CDR3: CASRIRGAGYGYTF. The CDR3 DNA reads TGTGCCAGCAGGATCAGGGGCGCAGGCTATGGCTACACCTTC. V and J are TRBV6-1 and TRBJ1-2; possible D gene TRBD1, 6 bases. The CDR3 has 14 amino acids. Germline-derived CDR1 and CDR2 are MNHNS and SASEGT. V lost 6 bases and J 4 bases, leaving 15 bases between the germline ends.

This clonotype occurred a few times. This may be a read error: a much more frequent sequence differs by one nucleotide. This rearrangement joins TRBV30 to TRBJ1-2; no definite D call. Germline V lookup: CDR1 GTSNPN, CDR2 SVGIG (reference sequence). The CDR3 sequence is 13 residues long. CDR3 DNA: TGTGCCTGGAGTACTTGGGGAGTGAATGGCTACGCCTTC. It encodes CAWSTWGVNGYAF.

This clonotype appeared many times. The chain is built from TRBV11-2 and TRBJ2-2; no clear D. V was cut by 5 bases and J by 4 bases, with 17 bases left in between. CDR1 is SGHAT, CDR2 FQNNGV, per germline. The CDR3 loop spans 16 amino acids. CDR3 DNA sequence: TGTGCCAGCAGCCGTTTCCCCCTCTCGGGCACCGGGGAGCTGTTTTTT. It encodes CASSRFPLSGTGELFF.

Comments on this clonotype: The CDR3 ends on some other residue instead of the conserved phenylalanine or tryptophan, so this is likely a read error. The DNA is omitted, as the CDR3 cannot be located on it reliably, and the CDR3 follows TCRdb's listing. V gene TRBV7-2 combines with J gene TRBJ2-7. The germline V gene encodes CDR1 SGHTA and CDR2 FQGNSA. The CDR3 extends over 12 residues, inclusive of both ends. The CDR3 is CASSRILLEQWL.

This clonotype has a count of ten or more. The V and J genes are TRBV30 and TRBJ1-5; TRBD1 might be the D (6 bases). The CDR3 runs to 14 residues. The germline gives CDR1 GTSNPN, CDR2 SVGIG (reference sequence). Trimming shortened V by 1 base and J by 3 bases, and 10 bases separated the two germline ends. The DNA for the CDR3 is TGTGCCTGGAGTGAAGGACAGCCCAATCAGCCCCAGCATTTT. This gives the protein CAWSEGQPNQPQHF.

This clonotype has a single count. V gene TRBV6-5 combines with J gene TRBJ2-5, with D maybe TRBD2 (5 bases). Trimming shortened V by 1 base and J by 4 bases, and 10 bases separated the two germline ends. CDR1 is MNHEY, CDR2 SVGAGI, per germline. This CDR3 is 14 amino acids long. DNA of the CDR3: TGTGCCAGCAGTTACTGGCCCCGGGGAGAGACCCAGTACTTC. Translating gives CASSYWPRGETQYF.

The chain uses TRBV7-2 and TRBJ2-7; 7 nucleotides match TRBD2. The V gene's germline CDR1 is SGHTA and CDR2 FQGNSA. V gave up 0 bases and J gave up 2 bases; unmatched junction bases: 4. CDR3 length: 15 residues. The CDR3 region is CASSLARGGAYEQYF. The CDR3 DNA follows: TGTGCCAGCAGCTTAGCGCGGGGAGGGGCCTACGAGCAGTACTTC.

V gene TRBV12-3 or TRBV12-4 combines with J gene TRBJ2-2; D is undetermined. This CDR3 is 11 amino acids long. V was cut by 8 bases and J by 9 bases, with 10 bases left in between. CDR3 sequence: CASGQYRELFF. In DNA, the CDR3 is TGTGCCAGCGGTCAGTACCGGGAGCTGTTTTTT.

This clonotype was observed at least ten times. The V call is TRBV7-9, the J call TRBJ1-2, with a weak D call TRBD1 (6 bases). The V end lost 5 bases, the J end lost 6 bases, and 13 bases lay between the germline ends. CDR1 SEHNR and CDR2 FQNEAQ come from the germline V gene (reference sequence). There are 13 residues in the CDR3. The CDR3 sequence is CASSEQGIHGYTF. In DNA, the CDR3 is TGTGCCAGCAGCGAACAGGGAATCCATGGCTACACCTTC.

V gene TRBV19 combines with J gene TRBJ1-5; D call uncertain. The CDR3 loop spans 13 amino acids. Per germline, CDR1 LNHDA and CDR2 SQIVND (reference sequence). Trimming cost V 7 bases and J 6 bases, with 13 bases left between them. CDR3 DNA sequence: TGTGCCAGTACGGCAGTGCTGTCTCAGCCCCAGCATTTT. Its protein product is CASTAVLSQPQHF.

In its sample, this clonotype was seen many times. V is TRBV12-3 or TRBV12-4 and J is TRBJ1-2; D remains unclear. CDR3 size: 13 residues. V lost 8 bases and J 5 bases, leaving 15 bases between the germline ends. CDR3 DNA: TGTGCCAGCTCTGGATCAGTGCGGTATGGCTACACCTTC. Protein sequence: CASSGSVRYGYTF.

Ten or more counts support this clonotype. This sequence joins TRBV19 and TRBJ1-1; possible D gene TRBD1, 6 bases. There are 13 residues in the CDR3. Trimming removed 10 bases at V and 10 bases at J, with 22 bases between. CDR1 and CDR2 from the germline V gene are LNHDA and SQIVND (reference sequence). CDR3 sequence: CATAGGDRKIAFF. Written as DNA, the CDR3 is TGTGCCACCGCCGGGGGCGACCGGAAGATAGCTTTCTTT.

The chain uses TRBV4-1 and TRBJ1-1; possible D gene TRBD1, 5 bases. Germline V gives CDR1 MGHRA, CDR2 YSYEKL. This CDR3 is built from 16 residues. The germline V and J ends were trimmed by 0 bases and 3 bases, with 14 bases remaining between them. The CDR3 DNA reads TGCGCCAGCAGCCAAGAGGGTGGACACGGCTACACTGAAGCTTTCTTT. Its translation is CASSQEGGHGYTEAFF.

V is TRBV11-2 and J is TRBJ2-2; 8 nucleotides line up with TRBD1. There are 16 residues in the CDR3. Trimming took 4 bases from V and 5 from J; bases not matched to a gene: 9. Germline CDR1 reads SGHAT; CDR2 reads FQNNGV. CDR3 bases: TGTGCCAGCAGCTCGCCGGACAGGGATGTTACCGGGGAGCTGTTTTTT. Translated, it gives CASSSPDRDVTGELFF.

This clonotype was recorded a few times. This rearrangement joins TRBV6-5 to TRBJ1-5; D unresolved. The CDR3 has 13 amino acids. V was trimmed by 2 bases and J by 9 bases, leaving 11 bases between them. Germline V gene lookup returns CDR1 MNHEY and CDR2 SVGAGI. The CDR3 loop reads CASSYRESGPQHF. Here the CDR3 DNA reads TGTGCCAGCAGTTACCGGGAGTCAGGGCCCCAGCATTTT.

This clonotype was detected many times. V and J are TRBV12-3 or TRBV12-4 and TRBJ2-5; possible D gene TRBD1, 6 bases. The V and J ends lost 2 bases and 4 bases respectively, with 11 bases between them. This CDR3 has 14 amino acids. The CDR3 DNA reads TGTGCCAGCAGTTTATTTGGGGGCTTAGAGACCCAGTACTTC. The encoded protein is CASSLFGGLETQYF.

In this sample, this clonotype turned up many times. The V call is TRBV19, the J call TRBJ1-1; possibly TRBD1 for D (6 bases). CDR3 length equals 16 residues. Per germline, CDR1 LNHDA and CDR2 SQIVND (reference sequence). The ends were cut back, 5 bases at V and 1 base at J, with 17 bases in the middle. CDR3 in DNA: TGTGCCAGTAGTTCCCGACAGGTCCTAAGGAACACTGAAGCTTTCTTT. Protein: CASSSRQVLRNTEAFF.

Ten or more counts support this clonotype. This chain connects TRBV12-3 or TRBV12-4 to TRBJ2-7; 11 bases align to TRBD2. V trimming: 1 base; J trimming: 5 bases; junction bases outside the gene matches: 4. The CDR3 length is 15 residues. As DNA, the CDR3 is TGTGCCAGCAGTTTAGTTGGGACTAGCGGCGACGAGCAGTACTTC. The encoded protein is CASSLVGTSGDEQYF.

This clonotype has ten or more counts. The chain uses TRBV11-2 and TRBJ2-6; D is unresolved. CDR1 and CDR2 (germline): SGHAT, FQNNGV. V was pared by 0 bases and J by 0 bases, with 12 bases between. The CDR3 extends over 18 amino acids. The CDR3 is CASSLDPVSSSGANVLTF. The CDR3, as DNA: TGTGCCAGCAGCTTAGACCCGGTCTCCAGCTCTGGGGCCAACGTCCTGACTTTC.

The chain employs TRBV6-1 and TRBJ2-2; D is possibly TRBD1 (5 bases). Trimming removed 2 bases at V and 6 bases at J, with 10 bases between. Germline lookup yields CDR1 MNHNS and CDR2 SASEGT. The CDR3 loop spans 14 amino acids. CDR3 in DNA: TGTGCCAGCAGTGAAACAGGTTCCCCCGGGGAGCTGTTTTTT. Protein product: CASSETGSPGELFF.